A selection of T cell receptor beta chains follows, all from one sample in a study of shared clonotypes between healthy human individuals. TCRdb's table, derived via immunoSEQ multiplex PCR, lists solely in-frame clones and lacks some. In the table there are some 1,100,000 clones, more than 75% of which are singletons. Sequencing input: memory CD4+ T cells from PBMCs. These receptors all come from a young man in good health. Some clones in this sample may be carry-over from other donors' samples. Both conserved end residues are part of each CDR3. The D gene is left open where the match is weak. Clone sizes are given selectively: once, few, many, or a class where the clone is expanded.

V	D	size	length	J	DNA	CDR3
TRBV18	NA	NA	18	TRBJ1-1	TGTGCCAGCTCCCCCTCAATTAACAGTCCCAGTGAACAAACTGAAGCTTTCTTT	CASSPSINSPSEQTEAFF
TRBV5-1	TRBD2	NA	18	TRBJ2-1	TGCGCCAGCAGCTTGAGACTAGCGGGAGGGCCTATCCACAATGAGCAGTTCTTC	CASSLRLAGGPIHNEQFF
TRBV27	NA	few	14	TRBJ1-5	TGTGCCAGCAGGAGTGGGGGTTTCAATCAGCCCCAGCATTTT	CASRSGGFNQPQHF
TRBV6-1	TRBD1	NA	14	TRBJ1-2	TGTGCCAGTCCCCCGCCAGGGGGCGACTATGGCTACACCTTC	CASPPPGGDYGYTF
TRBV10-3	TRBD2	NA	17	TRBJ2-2	TGTGCCATCAGTGGGGGACGTAGCGGGAGTACTCCCGGGGAGCTGTTTTTT	CAISGGRSGSTPGELFF
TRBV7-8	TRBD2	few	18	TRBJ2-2	TGTGCCAGCAGCTTAGTTCTATTAGGGGAGGGTCGCACCGGGGAGCTGTTTTTT	CASSLVLLGEGRTGELFF
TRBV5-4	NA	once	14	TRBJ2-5	TGTGCCAGCAGCCCTCGAAGCCCACAAGAGACCCAGTACTTC	CASSPRSPQETQYF
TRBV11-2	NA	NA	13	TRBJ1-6	TGTGCCAGCAGCTTACAGAATAATTCACCCCTCCACTTT	CASSLQNNSPLHF
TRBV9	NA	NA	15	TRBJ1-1	TGTGCCAGCAGCGTAGTACAGGATCTAGACACTGAAGCTTTCTTT	CASSVVQDLDTEAFF
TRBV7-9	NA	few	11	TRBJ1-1	TGTGCCAGCACCGACGGGGGTGAAGCTTTCTTT	CASTDGGEAFF
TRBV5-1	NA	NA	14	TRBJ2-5	TGCGCCAGCAGCTTGGTTGGCGGGTCGGAGACCCAGTACTTC	CASSLVGGSETQYF
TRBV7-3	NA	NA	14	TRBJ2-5	TGTGCCAGCAGCTTAACTCCGGCACAAGAGACCCAGTACTTC	CASSLTPAQETQYF
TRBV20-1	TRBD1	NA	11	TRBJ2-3	TGCAGTGCCTATACAGGGGGTACGCAGTATTTT	CSAYTGGTQYF
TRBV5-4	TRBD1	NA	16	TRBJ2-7	TGTGCCAGCAGCACGAAAACCGGGACAGGGAGGTACGAGCAGTACTTC	CASSTKTGTGRYEQYF
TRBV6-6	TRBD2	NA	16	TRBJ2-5	TGTGCCAGCAGTCTCCGGACTAGCGGGAGTGGAGAGACCCAGTACTTC	CASSLRTSGSGETQYF
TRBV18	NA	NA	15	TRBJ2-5	TGTGCCAGCTCAAAAAGGGCCGGTACGGAGGAGACCCAGTACTTC	CASSKRAGTEETQYF
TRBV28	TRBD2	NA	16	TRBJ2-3	TGTGCCAGCAGGCGGCGGGGACTAGCGGGGCCCCGTGGGCAGTATTTT	CASRRRGLAGPRGQYF
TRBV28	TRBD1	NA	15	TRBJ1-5	TGTGCCAGCAGTTTAAACGGCAGGGGGAATCAGCCCCAGCATTTT	CASSLNGRGNQPQHF
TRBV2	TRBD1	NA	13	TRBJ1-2	TGTGCCAGCAATGGACAGGTTAACTATGGCTACACCTTC	CASNGQVNYGYTF
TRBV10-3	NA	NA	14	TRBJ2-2	TGTGCCATCAGTGAGATGCAGGGCGCCGGGGAGCTGTTTTTT	CAISEMQGAGELFF
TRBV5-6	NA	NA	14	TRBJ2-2	TGTGCCAGCAGCAGGGGTTGGGACACCGGGGAGCTGTTTTTT	CASSRGWDTGELFF
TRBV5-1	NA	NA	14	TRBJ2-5	TGCGCCAGCAGGCGGTCCGTGACCGGGGAGACCCAGTACTTC	CASRRSVTGETQYF
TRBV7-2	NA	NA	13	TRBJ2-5	TGTGCCAGCAGCTATGACCCGCGGAAGACCCAGTACTTC	CASSYDPRKTQYF
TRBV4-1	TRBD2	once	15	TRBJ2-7	TGCGCCAGCAGCCGAGATAGCGGGAGGGCCTACGAGCAGTACTTC	CASSRDSGRAYEQYF
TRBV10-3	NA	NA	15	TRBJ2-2	TGTGCCATCAGTGAGTCGATACTAGTTAGCGGGGAGCTGTTTTTT	CAISESILVSGELFF
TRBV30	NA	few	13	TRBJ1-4	TGTGCCTGGAGTGGGCTCGCTTATGAAAAACTGTTTTTT	CAWSGLAYEKLFF
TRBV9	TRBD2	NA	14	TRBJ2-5	TGTGCCAGCAGCTTTACTAGCGGGAGGGAGACCCAGTACTTC	CASSFTSGRETQYF
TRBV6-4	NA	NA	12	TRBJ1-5	TGTGCCAGCACGGATTCGGGGCAGCCCCAGCATTTT	CASTDSGQPQHF
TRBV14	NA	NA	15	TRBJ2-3	TGTGCCAGCAGCCAAGATCTGGGCAGGACAGATACGCAGTATTTT	CASSQDLGRTDTQYF
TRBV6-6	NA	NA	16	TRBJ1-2	TGTGCCAGCAGTTACTCAGGAGCCTCTCCCAACTATGGCTACACCTTC	CASSYSGASPNYGYTF
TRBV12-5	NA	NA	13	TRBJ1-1	TGTGCTAGTGGTTTGACCACAGGGACTGAAGCTTTCTTT	CASGLTTGTEAFF
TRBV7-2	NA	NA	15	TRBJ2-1	TGTGCCAGCAGCCAAGCGGTCAGCTCCTACAATGAGCAGTTCTTC	CASSQAVSSYNEQFF
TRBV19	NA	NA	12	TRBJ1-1	TGTGCCAGTAGTATCCACCCCAGTGAAGCTTTCTTT	CASSIHPSEAFF
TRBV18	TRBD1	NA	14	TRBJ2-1	TGTGCCAGTCAAGCAGAGAGACAGGGGAATGAGCAGTTCTTC	CASQAERQGNEQFF
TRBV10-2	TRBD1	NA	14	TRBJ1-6	TGCGCCAGCAGTGGACAGGGGTTGAGTTCACCCCTCCACTTT	CASSGQGLSSPLHF
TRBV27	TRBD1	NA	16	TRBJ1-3	TGTGCCAGGATAGAACAGGGGGCGCCCCGAGGAAACACCATATATTTT	CARIEQGAPRGNTIYF
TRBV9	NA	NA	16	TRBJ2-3	TGTGCCAGCAGCCCTACCTTTGGCGGAGGGCCGAATACGCAGTATTTT	CASSPTFGGGPNTQYF
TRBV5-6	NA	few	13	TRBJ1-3	TGTGCCAGCAGCCGTGGGACGACTGCGGCCATATATTTT	CASSRGTTAAIYF
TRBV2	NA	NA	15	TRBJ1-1	TGTGCCAGCAGAGCCCCGCCAGGCCTGAACACTGAAGCTTTCTTT	CASRAPPGLNTEAFF
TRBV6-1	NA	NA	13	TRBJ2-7	TGTGCCAGCAGCCAAGGGGACGGGTACGAGCAGTACTTC	CASSQGDGYEQYF
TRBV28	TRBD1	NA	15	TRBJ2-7	TGTGCCAGCACCCTCCGGGACAGGGGGCTATGGGAGCAGTACTTC	CASTLRDRGLWEQYF
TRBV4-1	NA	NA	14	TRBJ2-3	TGCGCCAGCAGTTCCGGGGGATCTGGAGATACGCAGTATTTT	CASSSGGSGDTQYF
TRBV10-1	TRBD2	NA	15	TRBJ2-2	TGCGCCAGCAGTGAGGGACTAGCGGGATTCGGGGAGCTGTTTTTT	CASSEGLAGFGELFF
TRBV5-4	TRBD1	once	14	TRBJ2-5	TGTGCCAGCAGCTTAGACAGGGCCGAAGAGACCCAGTACTTC	CASSLDRAEETQYF
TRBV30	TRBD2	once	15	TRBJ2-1	TGTGCCTGGAGTCTGGGACTAGCGGCCCACAATGAGCAGTTCTTC	CAWSLGLAAHNEQFF
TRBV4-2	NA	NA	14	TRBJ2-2	TGTGCCAGCAGCCACACTGCTGGTTCCGGGGAGCTGTTTTTT	CASSHTAGSGELFF
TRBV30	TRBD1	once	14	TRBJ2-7	TGTGCCTGGAGGACCGGACAGGGGAACTACGAGCAGTACTTC	CAWRTGQGNYEQYF
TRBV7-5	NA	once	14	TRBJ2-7	TGTGTCAGAAGCTTCGTAGTAGACTCCTACGAGCAGTACTTC	CVRSFVVDSYEQYF
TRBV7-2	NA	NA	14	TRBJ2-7	TGTGCCAGCAGCTTGTACAGGGCTACCTACGAGCAGTACTTC	CASSLYRATYEQYF
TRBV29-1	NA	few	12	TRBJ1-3	TGCAGCGTTGCAGGACAGGGAAACACCATATATTTT	CSVAGQGNTIYF